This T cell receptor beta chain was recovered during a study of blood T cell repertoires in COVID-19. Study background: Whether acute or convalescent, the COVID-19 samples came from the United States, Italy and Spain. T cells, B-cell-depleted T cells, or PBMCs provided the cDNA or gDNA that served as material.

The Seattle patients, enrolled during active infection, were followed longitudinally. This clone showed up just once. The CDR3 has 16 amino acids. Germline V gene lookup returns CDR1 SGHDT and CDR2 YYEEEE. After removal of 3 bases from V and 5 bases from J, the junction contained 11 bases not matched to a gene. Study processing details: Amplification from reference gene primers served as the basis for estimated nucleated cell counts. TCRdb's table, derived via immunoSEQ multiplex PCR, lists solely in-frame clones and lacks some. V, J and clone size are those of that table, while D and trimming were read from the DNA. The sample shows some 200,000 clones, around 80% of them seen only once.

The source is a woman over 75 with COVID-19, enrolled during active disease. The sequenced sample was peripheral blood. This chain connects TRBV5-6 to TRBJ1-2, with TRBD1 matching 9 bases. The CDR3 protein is CASSSDRGSNYYGYTF. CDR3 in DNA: TGTGCCAGCAGCTCCGACAGGGGGTCTAATTATTATGGCTACACCTTC.